This T cell receptor (beta chain) was captured by sequencing in a study of metastatic and nonmetastatic thyroid tumors. Overall study findings and caveats: Reportedly, malignant thyroid tumors had significantly higher TCR beta diversity than benign nodules, in blood and tumor.

Using MiXCR, TCRdb re-called clones from the PCR reads. The sample shows tens of thousands of clones, approximately 20% of them seen only once. The CDR3 sequence is 15 residues long. The germline V gene encodes CDR1 SGHAT and CDR2 FQDESV (reference sequence). This clone was detected many times. Its antigen is not identified. A much larger clone is a single base away; this may be a read error. Thyroid surgery was preceded by no treatment in any patient. The genes are TRBV11-1 and TRBJ2-7; 12 nucleotides match TRBD2. The clonotype originates from a male donor with papillary thyroid cancer or a benign thyroid nodule (not recorded which). Some clones in this sample may be carry-over from other donors' samples. Input material: blood. CDR3 nucleotide sequence: TGTGCCAGCAGCGCTCTACGACTAGCGGGGGACGAGCAGTGCTTC. Its translation is CASSALRLAGDEQCF.